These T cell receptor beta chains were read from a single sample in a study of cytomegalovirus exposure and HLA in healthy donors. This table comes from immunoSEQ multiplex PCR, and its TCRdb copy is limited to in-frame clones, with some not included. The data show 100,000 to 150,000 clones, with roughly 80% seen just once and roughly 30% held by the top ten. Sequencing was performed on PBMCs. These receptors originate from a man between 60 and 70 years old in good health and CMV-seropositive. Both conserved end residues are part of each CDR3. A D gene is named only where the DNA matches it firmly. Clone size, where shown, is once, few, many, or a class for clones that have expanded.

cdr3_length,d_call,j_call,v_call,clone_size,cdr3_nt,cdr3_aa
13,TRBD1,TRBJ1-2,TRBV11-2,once,TGTGCCAGCAGCTTCGAGGGGGCTAGTGGCTACACCTTC,CASSFEGASGYTF
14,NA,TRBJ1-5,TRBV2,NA,TGTGCCAGCAGTCGCCAGACAGATGAGCAGCCCCAGCATTTT,CASSRQTDEQPQHF
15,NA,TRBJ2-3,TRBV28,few,TGTGCCAGCAGCGGGTCCGGAAAGGGGTCAGATACGCAGTATTTT,CASSGSGKGSDTQYF
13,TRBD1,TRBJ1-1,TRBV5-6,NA,TGTGCCAGCAGCAGAACAGGGGGGAAGGAAGCTTTCTTT,CASSRTGGKEAFF
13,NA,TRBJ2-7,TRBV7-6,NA,TGTGCCAGCAGCCTGAAACAGGGATACGAGCAGTACTTC,CASSLKQGYEQYF
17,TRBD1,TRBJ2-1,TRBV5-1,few,TGCGCCAGCAGCTTTTTAAGGACAGGGAACTCCTACAATGAGCAGTTCTTC,CASSFLRTGNSYNEQFF
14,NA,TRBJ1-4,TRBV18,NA,TGTGCCAGCTCGAGCCTTGCAACTAATGAAAAACTGTTTTTT,CASSSLATNEKLFF
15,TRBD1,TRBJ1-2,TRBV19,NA,TGTGCCAGTAGTATACCGACAGGGGCCTACTATGGCTACACCTTC,CASSIPTGAYYGYTF
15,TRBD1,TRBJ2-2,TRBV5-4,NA,TGTGCCAGCAGCCTGAGACAGGGTAGTACCGGGGAGCTGTTTTTT,CASSLRQGSTGELFF
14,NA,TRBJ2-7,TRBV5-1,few,TGCGCCAGCAGACGGAACGAGGCGGGATACGAGCAGTACTTC,CASRRNEAGYEQYF
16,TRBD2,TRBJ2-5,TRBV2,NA,TGTGCCAGCATCCCTTGGACTAGCGGGGGAATGGAGACCCAGTACTTC,CASIPWTSGGMETQYF
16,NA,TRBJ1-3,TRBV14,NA,TGTGCCAGCAGCCAAACCACAGGTTCCTCTGGAAACACCATATATTTT,CASSQTTGSSGNTIYF
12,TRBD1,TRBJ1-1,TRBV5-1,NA,TGCGCCAGCAGCTTTGGACAGGGTGAAGCTTTCTTT,CASSFGQGEAFF
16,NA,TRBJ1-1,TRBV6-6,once,TGTGCCAGCAGGGAGATCGAGAGGGCGGGGAACACTGAAGCTTTCTTT,CASREIERAGNTEAFF
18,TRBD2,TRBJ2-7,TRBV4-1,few,TGCGCCAGCAGCCAAGATCTCGATAGGCTAGCGGGAGACTACGAGCAGTACTTC,CASSQDLDRLAGDYEQYF
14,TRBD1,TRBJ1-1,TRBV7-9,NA,TGTGCCAGCAGCCTTGGACAGGCTTTCTCTGAAGCTTTCTTT,CASSLGQAFSEAFF
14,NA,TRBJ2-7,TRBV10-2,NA,TGCGCCAGCAAGCCAGGGCTCACTTCCTACGAGCAGTACTTC,CASKPGLTSYEQYF
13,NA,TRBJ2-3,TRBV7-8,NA,TGTGCCAGCAGCTTAAGGGGTGAGGATACGCAGTATTTT,CASSLRGEDTQYF
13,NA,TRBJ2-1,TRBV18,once,TGTGCCAGCTCCCCAGGGGGGGCCAATGAGCAGTTCTTC,CASSPGGANEQFF
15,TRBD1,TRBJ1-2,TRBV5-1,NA,TGCGCCAGCTCTCGGACAGGGGGCATGAACTATGGCTACACCTTC,CASSRTGGMNYGYTF
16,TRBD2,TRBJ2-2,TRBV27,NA,TGTGCCAGCAGTTTATGGGCGGGAGGAGGCACCGGGGAGCTGTTTTTT,CASSLWAGGGTGELFF
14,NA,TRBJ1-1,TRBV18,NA,TGTGCCAGCTCACCGGGAGGAGGAGTTACTGAAGCTTTCTTT,CASSPGGGVTEAFF
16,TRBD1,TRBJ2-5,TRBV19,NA,TGTGCCAGTAGTATTGAGGGGGACAGGTATTTGGAGACCCAGTACTTC,CASSIEGDRYLETQYF
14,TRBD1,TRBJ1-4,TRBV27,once,TGTGCCAGCAGTCCGGACAGGGGGCGTGAAAAACTGTTTTTT,CASSPDRGREKLFF
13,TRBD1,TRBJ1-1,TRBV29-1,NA,TGCAGCGTTACCCGGGACAGGGTTACTGAAGCTTTCTTT,CSVTRDRVTEAFF
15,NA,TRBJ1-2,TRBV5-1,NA,TGCGCCAGCAGCTTGGTCGGGGACTCGAACTATGGCTACACCTTC,CASSLVGDSNYGYTF
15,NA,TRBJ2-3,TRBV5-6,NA,TGTGCCAGCGGTGGAGCAGGAGGCCGCACAGATACGCAGTATTTT,CASGGAGGRTDTQYF
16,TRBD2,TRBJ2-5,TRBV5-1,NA,TGCGCCAGCAGCCCAGCGGGACTAGCGGGAGTGGAGACCCAGTACTTC,CASSPAGLAGVETQYF
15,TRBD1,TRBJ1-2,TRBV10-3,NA,TGTGCCATCAGTGAGTCGGTGGGGACAGGCTATGGCTACACCTTC,CAISESVGTGYGYTF
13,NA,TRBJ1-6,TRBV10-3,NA,TGTGCCATCAGTCCTTCCTCGGGGTCACCCCTCCACTTT,CAISPSSGSPLHF
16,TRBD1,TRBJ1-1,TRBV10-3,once,TGTGCCATCAGTGAGAGGGGCAGGGGGGTGAACACTGAAGCTTTCTTT,CAISERGRGVNTEAFF
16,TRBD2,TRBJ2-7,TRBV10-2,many,TGCGCCAGCAGTGAGGGGGAGCGGGAGGGCCCCTACGAGCAGTACTTC,CASSEGEREGPYEQYF
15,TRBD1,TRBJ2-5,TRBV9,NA,TGTGCCAGCAGCGTAGATGCAGGGGGCGGAGAGACCCAGTACTTC,CASSVDAGGGETQYF
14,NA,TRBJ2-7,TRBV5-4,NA,TGTGCCAGCAGCGTGAGTGCATTTCCCTACGAGCAGTACTTC,CASSVSAFPYEQYF
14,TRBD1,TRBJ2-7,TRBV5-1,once,TGCGCCAGCAGCACCCGACAGGGAATCCACGAGCAGTACTTC,CASSTRQGIHEQYF
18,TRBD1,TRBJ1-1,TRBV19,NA,TGTGCCAGTAGTCTGTCGGACAGGGGGCTTGAATTCGACACTGAAGCTTTCTTT,CASSLSDRGLEFDTEAFF
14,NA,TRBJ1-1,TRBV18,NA,TGTGCCAGCTCGATCGACAGATTGAACACTGAAGCTTTCTTT,CASSIDRLNTEAFF
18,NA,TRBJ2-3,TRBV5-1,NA,TGCGCCAGCAGTACTAGCTGGGCTAGCCGGCAGATCACAGATACGCAGTATTTT,CASSTSWASRQITDTQYF
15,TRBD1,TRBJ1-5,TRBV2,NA,TGTGCCAGCAAGGGGGCGGGCAGGGGCGATCAGCCCCAGCATTTT,CASKGAGRGDQPQHF
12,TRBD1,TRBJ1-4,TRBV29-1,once,TGCAGCGTTGTCGTGACAGGGGGAAAACTGTTTTTT,CSVVVTGGKLFF
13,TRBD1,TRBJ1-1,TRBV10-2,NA,TGCGCCAGCAGCCTCAACAGGGGCACTGAAGCTTTCTTT,CASSLNRGTEAFF
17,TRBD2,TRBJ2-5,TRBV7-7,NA,TGTGCTAGCAGCTTAGCCCCTGGGGCTAGCGGGGAAGAGACCCAGTACTTC,CASSLAPGASGEETQYF
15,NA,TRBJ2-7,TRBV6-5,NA,TGTGCCAGCAGTTACTCAACGGGCAGGGGCTACGAGCAGTACTTC,CASSYSTGRGYEQYF
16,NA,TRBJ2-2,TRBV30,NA,TGTGCCTGGAGTGCGTCCGCCAGGGCGCCCCCCGGGGAGCTGTTTTTT,CAWSASARAPPGELFF
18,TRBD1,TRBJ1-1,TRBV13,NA,TGTGCCAGCAGCCTAAGGACAGGGGGCAGGGGCCTGAACACTGAAGCTTTCTTT,CASSLRTGGRGLNTEAFF
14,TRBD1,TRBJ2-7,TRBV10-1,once,TGCGCCAGCAGTGTAGGGGGCTACAGCTACGAGCAGTACTTC,CASSVGGYSYEQYF
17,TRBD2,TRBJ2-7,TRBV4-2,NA,TGTGCCAGCAGCCAAGTGGGGTTTGCGGGAGATACCTACGAGCAGTACTTC,CASSQVGFAGDTYEQYF
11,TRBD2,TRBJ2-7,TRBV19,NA,TGTGCCAGTAGTAGCATAGCGGGGAAGTACTTC,CASSSIAGKYF
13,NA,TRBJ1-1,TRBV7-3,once,TGTGCCAGCAGCTTAAACTTCAACACTGAAGCTTTCTTT,CASSLNFNTEAFF
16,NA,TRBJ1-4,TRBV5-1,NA,TGCGCCAGCAGCTTGGTTGGGGGGGCAACTAATGAAAAACTGTTTTTT,CASSLVGGATNEKLFF
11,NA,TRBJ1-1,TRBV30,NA,TGTGCCTGTCACATGACTCGTGAAGCTTTCTTT,CACHMTREAFF
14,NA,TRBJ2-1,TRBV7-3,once,TGTGCCAGCAGCTTCGGTGGGCTGAACAATGAGCAGTTCTTC,CASSFGGLNNEQFF
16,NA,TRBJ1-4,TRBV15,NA,TGTGCCACCAGCAGAGATTTGAGAACAACTAATGAAAAACTGTTTTTT,CATSRDLRTTNEKLFF